This T cell receptor beta chain was recorded in a study of T cell changes during pregnancy in multiple sclerosis. Germline loops: CDR1 MNHEY, CDR2 SMNVEV (reference sequence). CDR3 length: 15 amino acids. V dropped 2 bases and J dropped 0; count of bases not matched to a gene: 3. Measured with immunoSEQ multiplex PCR; TCRdb has only the in-frame clones, and not every one. This table holds some 71,000 clones, under 95% found once. This receptor was obtained from a female donor with multiple sclerosis, enrolled in a pregnancy study. The J gene is TRBJ2-7, the V gene TRBV27, with 8 bases identical to TRBD2. Sequences were derived from peripheral blood, sampled after pregnancy. The CDR3 bases are TGTGCCAGCAGTTTACTGGGACTAGTCTCCTACGAGCAGTACTTC. It translates to CASSLLGLVSYEQYF.